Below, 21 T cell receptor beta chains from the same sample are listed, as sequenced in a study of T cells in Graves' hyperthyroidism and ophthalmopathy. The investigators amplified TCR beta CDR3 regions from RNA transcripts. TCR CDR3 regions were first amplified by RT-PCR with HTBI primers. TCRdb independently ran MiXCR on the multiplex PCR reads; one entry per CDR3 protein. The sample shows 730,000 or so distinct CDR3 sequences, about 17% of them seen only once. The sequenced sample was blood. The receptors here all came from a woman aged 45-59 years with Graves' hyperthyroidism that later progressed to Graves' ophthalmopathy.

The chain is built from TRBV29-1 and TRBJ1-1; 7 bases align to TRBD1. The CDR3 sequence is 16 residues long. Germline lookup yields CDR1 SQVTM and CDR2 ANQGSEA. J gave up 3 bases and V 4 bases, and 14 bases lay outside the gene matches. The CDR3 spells CSVGGATGISYTEAFF. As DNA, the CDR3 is TGCAGCGTTGGGGGGGCGACAGGGATTTCGTACACTGAAGCTTTCTTT.

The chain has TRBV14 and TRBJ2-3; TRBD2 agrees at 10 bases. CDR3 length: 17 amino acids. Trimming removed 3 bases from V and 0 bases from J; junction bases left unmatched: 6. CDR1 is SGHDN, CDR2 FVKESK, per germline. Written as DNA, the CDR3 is TGTGCCAGCAGCCATCAAGCGGGGGGGTCTAGCACAGATACGCAGTATTTT. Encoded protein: CASSHQAGGSSTDTQYF.

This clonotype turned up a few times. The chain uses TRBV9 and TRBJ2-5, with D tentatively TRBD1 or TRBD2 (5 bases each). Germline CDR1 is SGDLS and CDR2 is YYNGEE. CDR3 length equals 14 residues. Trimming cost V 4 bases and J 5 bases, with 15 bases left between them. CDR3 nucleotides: TGTGCCAGCAGCCCTCAAGGGACCTGGGAGACCCAGTACTTC. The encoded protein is CASSPQGTWETQYF. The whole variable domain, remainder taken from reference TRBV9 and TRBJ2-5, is DSGVTQTPKHLITATGQRVTLRCSPRSGDLSVYWYQQSLDQGLQFLIQYYNGEERAKGNILERFSAQQFPDLHSELNLSSLELGDSALYFCASSPQGTWETQYFGPGTRLLVL.

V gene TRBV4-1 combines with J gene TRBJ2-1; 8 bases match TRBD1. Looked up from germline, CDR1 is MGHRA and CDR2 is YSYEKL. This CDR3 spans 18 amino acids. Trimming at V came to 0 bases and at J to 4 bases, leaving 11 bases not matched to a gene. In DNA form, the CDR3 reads TGCGCCAGCAGCCAAGAAGGTGGGACAGGCGGGTTTTACAATGAGCAGTTCTTC. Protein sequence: CASSQEGGTGGFYNEQFF.

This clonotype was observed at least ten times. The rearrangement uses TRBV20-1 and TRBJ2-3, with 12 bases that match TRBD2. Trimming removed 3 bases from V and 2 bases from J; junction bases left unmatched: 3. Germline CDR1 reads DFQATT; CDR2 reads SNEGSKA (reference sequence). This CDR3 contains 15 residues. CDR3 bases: TGCAGTGCTAGTGCTAGCGGGGGGGCCACAGATACGCAGTATTTT. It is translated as CSASASGGATDTQYF.

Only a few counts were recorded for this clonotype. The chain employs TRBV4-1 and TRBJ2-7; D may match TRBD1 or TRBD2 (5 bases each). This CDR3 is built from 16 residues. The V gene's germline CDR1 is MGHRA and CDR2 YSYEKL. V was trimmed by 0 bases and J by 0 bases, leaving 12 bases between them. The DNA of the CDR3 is TGCGCCAGCAGCCAAGATGTGGGGGAAAGCTCCTACGAGCAGTACTTC. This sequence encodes CASSQDVGESSYEQYF.

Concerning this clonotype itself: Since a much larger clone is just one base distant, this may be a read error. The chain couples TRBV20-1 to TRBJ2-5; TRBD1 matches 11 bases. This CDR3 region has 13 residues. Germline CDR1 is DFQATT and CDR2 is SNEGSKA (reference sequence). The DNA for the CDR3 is TGCGGTGCTACCGGACAGGGGGCTCGGGCCCAGTACTTC. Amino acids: CGATGQGARAQYF.

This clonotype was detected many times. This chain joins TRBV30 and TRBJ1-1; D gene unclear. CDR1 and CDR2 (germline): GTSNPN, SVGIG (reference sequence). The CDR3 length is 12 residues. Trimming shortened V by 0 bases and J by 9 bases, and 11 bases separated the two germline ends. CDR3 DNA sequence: TGTGCCTGGAGTGTCGACCGCCAAAAAGCTTTCTTT. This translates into CAWSVDRQKAFF.

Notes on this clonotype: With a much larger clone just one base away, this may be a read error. CDR3 DNA sequence: TGTACCAGCAGCCAAATAGCGGGGGCTGGCACCGGGGAGCTGTTTTTT. This gives the protein CTSSQIAGAGTGELFF. The chain recombines TRBV7-2 with TRBJ2-2; TRBD2 aligns across 9 bases. Per the germline V gene, CDR1 is SGHTA and CDR2 is FQGNSA. The trim removed 5 bases at V and 4 bases at J, leaving 8 bases unmatched. The CDR3 has 16 amino acids.

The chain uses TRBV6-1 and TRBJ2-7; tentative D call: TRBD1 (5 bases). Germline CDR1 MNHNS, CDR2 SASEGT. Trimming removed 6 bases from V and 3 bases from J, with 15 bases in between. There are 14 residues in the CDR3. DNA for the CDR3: TGTGCCAGCAGCGACAGCTTGACACTCTACGAGCAGTACTTC. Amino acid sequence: CASSDSLTLYEQYF.

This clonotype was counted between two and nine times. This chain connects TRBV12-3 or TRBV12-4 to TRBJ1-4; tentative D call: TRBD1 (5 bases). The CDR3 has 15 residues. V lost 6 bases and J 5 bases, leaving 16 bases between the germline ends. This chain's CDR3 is CASRRLGGLNEKLFF. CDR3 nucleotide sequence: TGTGCCAGCAGACGTTTGGGGGGACTGAATGAAAAACTGTTTTTT.

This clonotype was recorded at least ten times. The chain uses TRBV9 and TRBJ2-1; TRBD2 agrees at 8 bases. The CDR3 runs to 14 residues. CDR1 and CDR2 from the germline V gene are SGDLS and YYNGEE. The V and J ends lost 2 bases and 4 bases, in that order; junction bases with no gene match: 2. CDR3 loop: CASSVTGGYNEQFF. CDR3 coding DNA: TGTGCCAGCAGCGTGACGGGGGGGTACAATGAGCAGTTCTTC.

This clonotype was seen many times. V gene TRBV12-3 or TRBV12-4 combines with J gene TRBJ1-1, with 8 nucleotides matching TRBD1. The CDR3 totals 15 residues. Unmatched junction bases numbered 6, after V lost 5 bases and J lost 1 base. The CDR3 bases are TGTGCCAGCAGTCGTGACAGGGGTTGGAACACTGAAGCTTTCTTT. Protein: CASSRDRGWNTEAFF.

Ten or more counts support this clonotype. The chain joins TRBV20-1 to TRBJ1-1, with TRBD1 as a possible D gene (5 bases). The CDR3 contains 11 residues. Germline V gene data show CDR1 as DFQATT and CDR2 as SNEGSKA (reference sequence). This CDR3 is CIRGTLSGAFF. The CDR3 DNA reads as TGCATTCGAGGGACGCTTAGCGGGGCTTTCTTT.

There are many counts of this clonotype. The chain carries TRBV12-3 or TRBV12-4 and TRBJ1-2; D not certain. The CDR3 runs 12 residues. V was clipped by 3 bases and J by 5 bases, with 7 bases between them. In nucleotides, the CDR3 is TGTGCCAGCAGTTTGGGAGAGTATGGCTACACCTTC. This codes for CASSLGEYGYTF.

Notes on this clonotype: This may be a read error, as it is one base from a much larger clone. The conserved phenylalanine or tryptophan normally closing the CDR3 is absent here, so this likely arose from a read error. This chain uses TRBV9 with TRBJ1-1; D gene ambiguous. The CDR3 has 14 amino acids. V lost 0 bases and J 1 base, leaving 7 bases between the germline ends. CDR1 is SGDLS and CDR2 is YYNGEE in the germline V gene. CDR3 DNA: TGTGCCAGCAGCGTAGAACTCGGGAACACTGAAGCTTTCCTT. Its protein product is CASSVELGNTEAFL.

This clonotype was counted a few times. CDR3 nucleotide sequence: TGTGCCAGGGCGGGGGCGCATCCAGATACGCAGTATTTT. Translated, it gives CARAGAHPDTQYF. The V call is TRBV2, the J call TRBJ2-3; a weak D match, TRBD2 (7 bases). There are 13 residues in the CDR3. Trimming took off 9 bases at V and 4 bases at J, with 14 bases between the two ends. In germline, CDR1 is SNHLY, CDR2 FYNNEI. Together with reference TRBV2 and TRBJ2-3, the CDR3 gives the full variable domain: EPEVTQTPSHQVTQMGQEVILRCVPISNHLYFYWYRQILGQKVEFLVSFYNNEISEKSEIFDDQFSVERPDGSNFTLKIRSTKLEDSAMYFCARAGAHPDTQYFGPGTRLTVL.

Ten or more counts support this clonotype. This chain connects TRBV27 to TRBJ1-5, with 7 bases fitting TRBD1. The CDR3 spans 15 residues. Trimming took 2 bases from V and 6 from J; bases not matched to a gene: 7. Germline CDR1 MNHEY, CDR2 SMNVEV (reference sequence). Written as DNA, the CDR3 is TGTGCCAGCAGTTTAATCGCAGGGGGTAGTCAGCCCCAGCATTTT. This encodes CASSLIAGGSQPQHF.

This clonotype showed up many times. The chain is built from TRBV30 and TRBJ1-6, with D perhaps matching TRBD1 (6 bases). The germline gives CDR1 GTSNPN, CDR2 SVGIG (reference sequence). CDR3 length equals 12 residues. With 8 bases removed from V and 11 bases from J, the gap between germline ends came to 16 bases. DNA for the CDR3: TGTGCCGCTCCAGGGGCAGCTACACCCCTCCACTTT. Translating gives CAAPGAATPLHF.

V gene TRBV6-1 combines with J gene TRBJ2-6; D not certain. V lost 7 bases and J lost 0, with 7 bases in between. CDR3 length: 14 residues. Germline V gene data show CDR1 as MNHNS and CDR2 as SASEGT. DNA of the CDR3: TGTGCCAGCATGTCGGTCTCTGGGGCCAACGTCCTGACTTTC. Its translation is CASMSVSGANVLTF.

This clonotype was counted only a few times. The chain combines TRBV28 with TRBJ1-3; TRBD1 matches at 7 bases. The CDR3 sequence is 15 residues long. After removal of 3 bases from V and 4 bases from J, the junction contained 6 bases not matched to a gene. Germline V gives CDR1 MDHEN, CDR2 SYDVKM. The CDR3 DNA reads TGTGCCAGCAGTTTCCCAGGGGGAAGGGGAAACACCATATATTTT. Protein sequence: CASSFPGGRGNTIYF.